These 2 T cell receptor beta chains originate from one sample sequenced in a study of vaccination effects on CD4 cells after COVID-19. Ahead of sequencing, the ViraFEST assay grew antigen-specific CD4+ T cells using viral peptide pools. Subsequent to a culture period of under 11 days, CD4+ T cells were isolated. Prior SARS-CoV-2 infection was absent in the vaccine recipients, as shown by negative nucleocapsid antibodies. Their recognized antigens are unknown. This table comes from immunoSEQ multiplex PCR, and its TCRdb copy is limited to in-frame clones, with some not included. The data show just under 65,000 clones, with about 80% seen just once and roughly 4% held by the top ten. Sample: CD4+ T cells from PBMCs cultured with HCoV-OC43 spike peptides, taken before COVID-19 vaccination. Subset specified: HCoV-OC43 spike overlapping peptide pool stimulation. The source is a human donor who received a COVID-19 vaccine.

There are a few counts of this clone. The rearrangement uses TRBV21-1 and TRBJ2-7; the table's D gene call, TRBD2, was not cross checked with the DNA. TRBV21-1 is listed as a pseudogene. CDR3 length: 17 residues. The CDR3 spells CASSYIREARSSYEQYV. DNA for the CDR3: TGTGCCAGCAGCTATATCAGGGAGGCGAGGAGCTCCTACGAGCAGTACGTC.

This clone turned up a few times. V usage is TRBV27 and J usage is TRBJ1-5, with a weak D call TRBD1 (5 bases). CDR1 is MNHEY, CDR2 SMNVEV, per germline (reference sequence). Trimming removed 3 bases at V and 7 bases at J, with 10 bases between. The CDR3 is 13 amino acids. CDR3 in amino acids: CASSLRGDQPQHF. CDR3 nucleotide sequence: TGTGCCAGCAGTTTGAGGGGAGACCAGCCCCAGCATTTT.